The clone carrying this TCR beta chain was seen just once. Per germline, CDR1 GTSNPN and CDR2 SVGIG (reference sequence). Trimming took 4 bases from V and 1 from J, leaving 4 bases between them. The CDR3 contains 11 residues. The data are from a study of T cells in Graves' hyperthyroidism and ophthalmopathy. Across the whole study: Before any treatment, at initial diagnosis, peripheral blood was collected.

Amplification targeted TCR beta CDR3 regions from RNA transcripts. A set of HTBI primers served as the primers for a first-round RT-PCR of the TCR CDR3. TCRdb ran MiXCR on the multiplex PCR reads and lists one entry per CDR3 protein. This sample has roughly 380,000 distinct CDR3 sequences, with roughly 18% found just once. Sequences were obtained from blood. The TCR comes from a woman between 40 and 50 years old with Graves' ophthalmopathy. The genes are TRBV30 and TRBJ1-2; unclear D gene. The CDR3 region is CAWTDNYGYTF. CDR3 DNA: TGTGCCTGGACAGATAACTATGGCTACACCTTC.